Detailed here is one TCR beta chain. Its antigen is still unknown. Data came from immunoSEQ multiplex PCR; TCRdb stores just in-frame clones and leaves some out. The data hold 8,400 or so clones, with around 87% observed a single time. Trimming stripped 2 bases from V and 0 bases from J, with 6 bases between. This CDR3 region has 15 residues. Germline V gene data show CDR1 as SGHDT and CDR2 as YYEEEE. This specimen comes from a study of T cells in localized non-small cell lung cancer. Regarding the study as a whole: Median approximately 61 top-100 tumor clones were shared with paired adjacent lung. Overall survival was longer when the density of T cells in the blood was higher.

The sequence was collected from a male donor older than 55 with stage III lung adenocarcinoma. The sequenced sample was peripheral blood, obtained before any cancer treatment. The chain recombines TRBV5-6 with TRBJ2-6; D is unresolved. Here the CDR3 reads CASSFWGSGANVLTF. In nucleotides, the CDR3 is TGTGCCAGCAGCTTTTGGGGCTCTGGGGCCAACGTCCTGACTTTC.